What follows describes a single T cell receptor beta chain. One end of the junction fails to match germline, which may point to a read error. The second PCR ran roughly 6 to 11 cycles with a sample-barcoded 5' primer and J-beta primers. A single record per CDR3 protein comes from TCRdb applying MiXCR to the 5' RACE reads. The sample shows hundreds of thousands of distinct CDR3 sequences, around 45% of them seen only once. This CDR3 contains 15 residues. Germline loops: CDR1 SGHDN, CDR2 FVKESK. This sample was taken from a study of blood T cells in healthy people across ages. The source is an older man in good health. The sequencing input was blood. V usage is TRBV14 and J usage is TRBJ2-5; 8 bases agree with TRBD1. The CDR3 protein is CACSVGQGFSETQYF. The CDR3 DNA reads as TGTGCCTGCAGCGTCGGACAGGGTTTCAGCGAGACCCAGTACTTC.